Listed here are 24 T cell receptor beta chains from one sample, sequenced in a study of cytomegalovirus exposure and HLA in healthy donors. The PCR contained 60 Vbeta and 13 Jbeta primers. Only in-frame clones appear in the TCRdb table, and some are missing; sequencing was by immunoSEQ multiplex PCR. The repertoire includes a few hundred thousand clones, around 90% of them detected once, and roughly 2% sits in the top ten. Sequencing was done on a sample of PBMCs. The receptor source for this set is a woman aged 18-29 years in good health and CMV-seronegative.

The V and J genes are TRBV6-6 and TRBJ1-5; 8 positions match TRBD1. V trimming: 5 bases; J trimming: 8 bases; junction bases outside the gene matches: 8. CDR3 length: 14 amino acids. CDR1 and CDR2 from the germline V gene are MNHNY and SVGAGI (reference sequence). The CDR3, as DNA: TGTGCCAGCAGTACCGGACAGGGTTTGAAGCCCCAGCATTTT. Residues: CASSTGQGLKPQHF.

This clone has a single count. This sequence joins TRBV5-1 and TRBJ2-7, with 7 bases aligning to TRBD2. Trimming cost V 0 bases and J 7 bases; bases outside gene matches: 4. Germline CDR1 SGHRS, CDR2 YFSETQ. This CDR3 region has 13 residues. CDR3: CASSLGAGDEQYF. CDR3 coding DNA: TGCGCCAGCAGCTTGGGGGCGGGGGATGAGCAGTACTTC. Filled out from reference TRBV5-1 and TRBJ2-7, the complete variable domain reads KAGVTQTPRYLIKTRGQQVTLSCSPISGHRSVSWYQQTPGQGLQFLFEYFSETQRNKGNFPGRFSGRQFSNSRSEMNVSTLELGDSALYLCASSLGAGDEQYFGPGTRLTVT.

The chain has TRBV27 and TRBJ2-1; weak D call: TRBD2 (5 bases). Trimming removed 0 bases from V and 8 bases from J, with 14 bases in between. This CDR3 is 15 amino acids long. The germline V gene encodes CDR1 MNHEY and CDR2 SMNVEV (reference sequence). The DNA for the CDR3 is TGTGCCAGCAGTTTATCGGAGGAGGTTGGGGATGAGCAGTTCTTC. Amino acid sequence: CASSLSEEVGDEQFF.

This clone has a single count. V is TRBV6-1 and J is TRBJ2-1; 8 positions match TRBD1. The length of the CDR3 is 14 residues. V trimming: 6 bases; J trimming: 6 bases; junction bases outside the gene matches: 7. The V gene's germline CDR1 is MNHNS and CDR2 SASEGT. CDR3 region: CASRWTGLVNEQFF. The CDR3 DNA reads TGTGCCAGCAGATGGACAGGGTTGGTCAATGAGCAGTTCTTC.

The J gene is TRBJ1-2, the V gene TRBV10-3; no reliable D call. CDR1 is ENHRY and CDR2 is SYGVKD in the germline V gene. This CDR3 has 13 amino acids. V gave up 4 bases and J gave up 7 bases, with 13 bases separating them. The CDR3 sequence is CAISGRRAVGYTF. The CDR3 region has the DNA TGTGCCATCAGTGGACGGAGGGCGGTTGGCTACACCTTC.

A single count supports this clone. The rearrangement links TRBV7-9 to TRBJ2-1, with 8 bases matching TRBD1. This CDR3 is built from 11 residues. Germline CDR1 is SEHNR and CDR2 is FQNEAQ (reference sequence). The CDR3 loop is CSIQGANEQFF. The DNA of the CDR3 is TGTTCCATCCAGGGGGCGAATGAGCAGTTCTTC. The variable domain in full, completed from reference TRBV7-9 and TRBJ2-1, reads DTGVSQNPRHKITKRGQNVTFRCDPISEHNRLYWYRQTLGQGPEFLTYFQNEAQLEKSRLLSDRFSAERPKGSFSTLEIQRTEQGDSAMYLCSIQGANEQFFGPGTRLTVL.

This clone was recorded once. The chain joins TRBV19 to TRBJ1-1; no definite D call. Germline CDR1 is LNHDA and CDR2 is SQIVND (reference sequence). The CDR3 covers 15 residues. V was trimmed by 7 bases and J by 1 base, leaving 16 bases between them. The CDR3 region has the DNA TGTGCCAGTATGGCCCGGGAGCCTCGGAACACTGAAGCTTTCTTT. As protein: CASMAREPRNTEAFF.

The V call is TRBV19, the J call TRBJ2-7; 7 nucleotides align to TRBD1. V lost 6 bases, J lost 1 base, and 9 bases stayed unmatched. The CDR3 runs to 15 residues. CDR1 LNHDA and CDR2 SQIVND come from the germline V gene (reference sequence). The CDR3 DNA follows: TGTGCCAGTAGCGTTTCCGGGACAGCTTCCTACGAGCAGTACTTC. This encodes CASSVSGTASYEQYF.

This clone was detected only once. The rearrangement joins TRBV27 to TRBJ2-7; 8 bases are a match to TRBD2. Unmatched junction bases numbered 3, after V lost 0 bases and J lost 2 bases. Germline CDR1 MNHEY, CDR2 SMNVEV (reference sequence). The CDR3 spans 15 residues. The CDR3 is CASSLSAGATYEQYF. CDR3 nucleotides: TGTGCCAGCAGTTTATCAGCGGGGGCCACCTACGAGCAGTACTTC.

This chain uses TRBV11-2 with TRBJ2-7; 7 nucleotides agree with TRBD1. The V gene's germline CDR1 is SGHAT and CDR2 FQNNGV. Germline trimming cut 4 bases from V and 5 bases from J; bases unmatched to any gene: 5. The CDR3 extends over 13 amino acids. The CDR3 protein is CASSSRTGNEQYF. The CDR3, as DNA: TGTGCCAGCAGCTCACGGACAGGTAACGAGCAGTACTTC. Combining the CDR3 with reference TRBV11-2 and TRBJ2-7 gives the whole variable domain EAGVAQSPRYKIIEKRQSVAFWCNPISGHATLYWYQQILGQGPKLLIQFQNNGVVDDSQLPKDRFSAERLKGVDSTLKIQPAKLEDSAVYLCASSSRTGNEQYFGPGTRLTVT.

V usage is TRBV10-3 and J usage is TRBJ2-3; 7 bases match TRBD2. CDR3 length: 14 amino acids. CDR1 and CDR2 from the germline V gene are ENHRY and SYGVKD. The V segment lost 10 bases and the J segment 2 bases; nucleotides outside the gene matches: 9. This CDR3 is CATQTSRYTDTQYF. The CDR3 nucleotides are TGTGCCACCCAGACTAGCAGGTACACAGATACGCAGTATTTT.

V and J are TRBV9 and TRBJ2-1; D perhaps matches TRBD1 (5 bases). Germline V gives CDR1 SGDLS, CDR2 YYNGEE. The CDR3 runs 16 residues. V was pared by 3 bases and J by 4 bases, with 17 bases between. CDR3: CASSADQGLIYNEQFF. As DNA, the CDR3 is TGTGCCAGCAGCGCCGATCAGGGCTTAATATACAATGAGCAGTTCTTC.

The CDR3 loop reads CASRDRNSPNQETQYF. The CDR3 DNA is TGTGCCAGTCGGGACAGGAACTCCCCGAATCAAGAGACCCAGTACTTC. The V call is TRBV19, the J call TRBJ2-5, with 8 bases lining up with TRBD1. Germline lookup yields CDR1 LNHDA and CDR2 SQIVND (reference sequence). The CDR3 loop spans 16 amino acids. The V segment lost 8 bases and the J segment 2 bases; nucleotides outside the gene matches: 13. The variable domain in full, with the rest retrieved from reference TRBV19 and TRBJ2-5, is DGGITQSPKYLFRKEGQNVTLSCEQNLNHDAMYWYRQDPGQGLRLIYYSQIVNDFQKGDIAEGYSVSREKKESFPLTVTSAQKNPTAFYLCASRDRNSPNQETQYFGPGTRLLVL.

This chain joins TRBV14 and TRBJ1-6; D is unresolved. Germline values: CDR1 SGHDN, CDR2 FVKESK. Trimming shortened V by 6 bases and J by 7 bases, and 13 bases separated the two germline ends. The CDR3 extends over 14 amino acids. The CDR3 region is CASSLTPTNSPLHF. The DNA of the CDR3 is TGTGCCAGCAGTCTGACACCTACCAATTCACCCCTCCACTTT.

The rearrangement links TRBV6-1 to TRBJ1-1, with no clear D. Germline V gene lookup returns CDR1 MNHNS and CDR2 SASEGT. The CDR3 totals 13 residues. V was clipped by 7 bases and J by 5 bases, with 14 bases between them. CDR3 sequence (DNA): TGTGCCAGCAATCAGGTCAGATGGACTGAAGCTTTCTTT. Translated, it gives CASNQVRWTEAFF.

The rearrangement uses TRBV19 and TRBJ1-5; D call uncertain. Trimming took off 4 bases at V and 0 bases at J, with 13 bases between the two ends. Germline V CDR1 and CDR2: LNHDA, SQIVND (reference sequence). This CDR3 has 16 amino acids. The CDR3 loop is CASSRDPGYSNQPQHF. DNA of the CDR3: TGTGCCAGTAGTAGAGACCCAGGTTATAGCAATCAGCCCCAGCATTTT.

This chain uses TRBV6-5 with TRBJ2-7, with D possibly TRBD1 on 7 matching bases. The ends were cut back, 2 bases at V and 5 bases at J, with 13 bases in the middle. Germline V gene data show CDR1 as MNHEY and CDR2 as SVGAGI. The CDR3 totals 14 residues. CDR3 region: CASSYVPGGNEQYF. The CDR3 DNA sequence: TGTGCCAGCAGTTACGTCCCAGGGGGGAACGAGCAGTACTTC.

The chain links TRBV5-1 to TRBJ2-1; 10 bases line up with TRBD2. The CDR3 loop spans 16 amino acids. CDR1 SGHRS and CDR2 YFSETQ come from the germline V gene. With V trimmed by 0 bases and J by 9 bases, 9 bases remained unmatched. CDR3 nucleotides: TGCGCCAGCAGCTTGGCCGGAGCGGGGGGGCCGATTGAGCAGTTCTTC. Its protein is CASSLAGAGGPIEQFF.

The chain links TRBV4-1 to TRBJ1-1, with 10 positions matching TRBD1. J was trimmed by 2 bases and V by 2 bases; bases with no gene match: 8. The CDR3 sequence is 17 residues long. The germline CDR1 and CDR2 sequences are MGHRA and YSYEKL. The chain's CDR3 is CASSQKGQGLSNTEAFF. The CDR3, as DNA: TGCGCCAGCAGCCAAAAGGGACAGGGGCTCTCTAACACTGAAGCTTTCTTT.

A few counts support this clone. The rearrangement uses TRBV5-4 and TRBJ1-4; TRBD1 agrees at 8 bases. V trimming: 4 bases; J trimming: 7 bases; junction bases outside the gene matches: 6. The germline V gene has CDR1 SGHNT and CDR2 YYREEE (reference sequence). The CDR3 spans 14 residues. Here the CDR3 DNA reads TGTGCCAGCAGCACGACAGGGGAGGTTGAAAAACTGTTTTTT. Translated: CASSTTGEVEKLFF.

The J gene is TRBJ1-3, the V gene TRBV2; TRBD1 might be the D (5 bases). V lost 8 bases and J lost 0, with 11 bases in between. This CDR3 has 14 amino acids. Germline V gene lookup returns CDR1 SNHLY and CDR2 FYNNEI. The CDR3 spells CASLWQGSGNTIYF. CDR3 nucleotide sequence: TGTGCCAGCCTGTGGCAGGGCTCTGGAAACACCATATATTTT.

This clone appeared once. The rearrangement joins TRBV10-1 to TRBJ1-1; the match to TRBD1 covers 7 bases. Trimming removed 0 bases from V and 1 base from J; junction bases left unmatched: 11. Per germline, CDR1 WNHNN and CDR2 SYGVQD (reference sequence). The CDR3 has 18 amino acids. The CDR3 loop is CASSESTGGAGGNTEAFF. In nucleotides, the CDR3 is TGCGCCAGCAGTGAGTCGACCGGAGGGGCAGGGGGGAACACTGAAGCTTTCTTT.

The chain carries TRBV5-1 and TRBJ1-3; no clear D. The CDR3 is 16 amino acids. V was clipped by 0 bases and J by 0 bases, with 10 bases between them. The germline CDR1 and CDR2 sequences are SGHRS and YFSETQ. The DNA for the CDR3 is TGCGCCAGCAGCTTGGGCGGCGCGGACTCTGGAAACACCATATATTTT. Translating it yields CASSLGGADSGNTIYF.

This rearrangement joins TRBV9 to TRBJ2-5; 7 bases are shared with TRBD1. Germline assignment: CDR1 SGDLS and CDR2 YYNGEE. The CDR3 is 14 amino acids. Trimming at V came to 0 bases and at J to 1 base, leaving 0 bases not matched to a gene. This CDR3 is CASSVGQGQETQYF. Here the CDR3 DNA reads TGTGCCAGCAGCGTAGGACAGGGCCAAGAGACCCAGTACTTC.